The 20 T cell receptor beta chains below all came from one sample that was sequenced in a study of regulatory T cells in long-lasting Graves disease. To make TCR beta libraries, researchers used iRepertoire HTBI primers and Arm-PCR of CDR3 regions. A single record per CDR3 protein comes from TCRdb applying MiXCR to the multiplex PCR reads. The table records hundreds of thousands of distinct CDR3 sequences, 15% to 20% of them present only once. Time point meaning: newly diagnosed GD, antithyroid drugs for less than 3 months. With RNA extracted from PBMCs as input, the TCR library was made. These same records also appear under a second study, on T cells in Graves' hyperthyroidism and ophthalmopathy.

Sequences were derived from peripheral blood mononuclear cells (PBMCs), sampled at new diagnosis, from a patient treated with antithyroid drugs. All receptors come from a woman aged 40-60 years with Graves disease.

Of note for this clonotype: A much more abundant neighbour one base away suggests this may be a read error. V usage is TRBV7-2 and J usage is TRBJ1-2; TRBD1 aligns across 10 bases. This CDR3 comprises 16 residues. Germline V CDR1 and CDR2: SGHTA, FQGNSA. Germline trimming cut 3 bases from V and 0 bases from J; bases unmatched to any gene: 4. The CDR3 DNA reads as TGTGCCAGCAGCTTTCTGGGACAGGGGACTAACTATGGCTACACCTTC. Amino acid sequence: CASSFLGQGTNYGYTF.

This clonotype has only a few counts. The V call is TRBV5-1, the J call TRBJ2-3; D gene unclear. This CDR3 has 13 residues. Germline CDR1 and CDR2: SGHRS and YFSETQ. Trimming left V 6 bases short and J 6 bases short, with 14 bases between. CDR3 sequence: CASILKIGDTQYF. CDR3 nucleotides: TGCGCCAGCATACTCAAGATAGGGGATACGCAGTATTTT.

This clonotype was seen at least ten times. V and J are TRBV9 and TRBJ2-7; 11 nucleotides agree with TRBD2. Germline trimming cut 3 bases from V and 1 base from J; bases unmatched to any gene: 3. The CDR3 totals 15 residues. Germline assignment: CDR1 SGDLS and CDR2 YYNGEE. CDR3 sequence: CASSGTSGGSYEQYF. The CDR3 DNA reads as TGTGCCAGCAGCGGTACTAGCGGGGGTTCCTACGAGCAGTACTTC.

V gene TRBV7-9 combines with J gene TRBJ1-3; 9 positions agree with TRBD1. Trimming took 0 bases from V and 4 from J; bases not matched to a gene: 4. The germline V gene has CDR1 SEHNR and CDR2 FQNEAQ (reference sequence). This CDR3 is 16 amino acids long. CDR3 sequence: CASSLALGQGGNTIYF. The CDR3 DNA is TGTGCCAGCAGCTTAGCGCTGGGACAGGGCGGAAACACCATATATTTT.

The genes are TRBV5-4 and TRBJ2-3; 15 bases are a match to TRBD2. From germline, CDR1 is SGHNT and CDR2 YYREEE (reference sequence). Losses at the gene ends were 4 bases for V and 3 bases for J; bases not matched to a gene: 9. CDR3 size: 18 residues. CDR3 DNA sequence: TGTGCCAGCAGCCACGGACTAGCGGGGGGGCTTGAGACAGATACGCAGTATTTT. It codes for CASSHGLAGGLETDTQYF. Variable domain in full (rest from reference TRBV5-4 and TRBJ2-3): ETGVTQSPTHLIKTRGQQVTLRCSSQSGHNTVSWYQQALGQGPQFIFQYYREEENGRGNFPPRFSGLQFPNYSSELNVNALELDDSALYLCASSHGLAGGLETDTQYFGPGTRLTVL.

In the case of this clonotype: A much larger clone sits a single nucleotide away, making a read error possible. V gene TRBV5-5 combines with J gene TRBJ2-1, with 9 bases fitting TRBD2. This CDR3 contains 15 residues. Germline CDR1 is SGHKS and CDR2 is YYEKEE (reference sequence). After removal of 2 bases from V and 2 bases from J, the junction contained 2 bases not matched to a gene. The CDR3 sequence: CASSFGLATYNEQFF. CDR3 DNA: TGTGCCAGCAGCTTCGGACTAGCGACCTACAATGAGCAGTTCTTC. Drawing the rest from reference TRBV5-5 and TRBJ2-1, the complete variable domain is DAGVTQSPTHLIKTRGQQVTLRCSPISGHKSVSWYQQVLGQGPQFIFQYYEKEERGRGNFPDRFSARQFPNYSSELNVNALLLGDSALYLCASSFGLATYNEQFFGPGTRLTVL.

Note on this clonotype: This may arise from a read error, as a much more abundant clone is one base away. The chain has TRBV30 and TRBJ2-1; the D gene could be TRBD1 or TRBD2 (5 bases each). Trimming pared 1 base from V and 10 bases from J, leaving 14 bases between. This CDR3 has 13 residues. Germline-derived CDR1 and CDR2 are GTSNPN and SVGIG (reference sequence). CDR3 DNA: TGTGCCTGGAGTGACTGGGGGACCTACGAGCAGTTCTTC. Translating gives CAWSDWGTYEQFF.

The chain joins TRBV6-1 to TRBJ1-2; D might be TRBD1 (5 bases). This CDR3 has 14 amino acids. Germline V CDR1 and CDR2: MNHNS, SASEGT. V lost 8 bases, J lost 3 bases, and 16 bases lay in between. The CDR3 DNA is TGTGCCAGCTACCCCCCGGGGCTAGACTATGGCTACACCTTC. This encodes CASYPPGLDYGYTF.

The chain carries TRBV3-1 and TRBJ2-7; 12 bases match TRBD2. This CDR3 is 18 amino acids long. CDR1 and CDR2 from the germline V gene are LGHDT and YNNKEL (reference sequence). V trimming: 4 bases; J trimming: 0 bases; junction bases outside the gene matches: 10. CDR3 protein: CASSRSLMTSGSSYEQYF. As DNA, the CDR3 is TGTGCCAGCAGCCGCAGCCTTATGACTAGCGGGAGCTCCTACGAGCAGTACTTC.

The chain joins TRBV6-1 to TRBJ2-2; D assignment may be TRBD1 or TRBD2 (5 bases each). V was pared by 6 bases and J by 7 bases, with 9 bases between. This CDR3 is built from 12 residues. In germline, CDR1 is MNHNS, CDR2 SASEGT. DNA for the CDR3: TGTGCCAGCAGCAGGGAGTACGGGGAGCTGTTTTTT. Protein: CASSREYGELFF.

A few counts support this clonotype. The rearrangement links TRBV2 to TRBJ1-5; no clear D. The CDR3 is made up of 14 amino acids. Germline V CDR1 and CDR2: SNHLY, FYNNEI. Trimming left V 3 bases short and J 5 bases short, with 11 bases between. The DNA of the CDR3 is TGTGCCAGCAGTGATGGACCCGGGGATCAGCCCCAGCATTTT. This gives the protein CASSDGPGDQPQHF.

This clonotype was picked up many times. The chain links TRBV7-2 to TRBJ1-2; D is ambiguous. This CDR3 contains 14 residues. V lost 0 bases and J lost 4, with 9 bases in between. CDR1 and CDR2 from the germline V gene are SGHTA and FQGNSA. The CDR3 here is CASSLARDGYGYTF. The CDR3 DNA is TGTGCCAGCAGCTTAGCCAGAGATGGCTATGGCTACACCTTC. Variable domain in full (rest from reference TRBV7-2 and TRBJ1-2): GAGVSQSPSNKVTEKGKDVELRCDPISGHTALYWYRQSLGQGLEFLIYFQGNSAPDKSGLPSDRFSAERTGGSVSTLTIQRTQQEDSAVYLCASSLARDGYGYTFGSGTRLTVV.

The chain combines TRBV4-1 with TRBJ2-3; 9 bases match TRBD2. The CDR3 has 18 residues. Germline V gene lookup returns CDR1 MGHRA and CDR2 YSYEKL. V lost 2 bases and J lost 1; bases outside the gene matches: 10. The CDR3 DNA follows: TGCGCCAGCAGCCAACACCTAGCGGGGACCACCGGCACAGATACGCAGTATTTT. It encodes CASSQHLAGTTGTDTQYF.

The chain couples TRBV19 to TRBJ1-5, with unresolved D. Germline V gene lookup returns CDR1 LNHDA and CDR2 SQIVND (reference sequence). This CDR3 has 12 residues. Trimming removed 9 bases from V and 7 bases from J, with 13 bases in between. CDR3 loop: CASHFRNQPQHF. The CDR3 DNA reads TGTGCCAGCCACTTCCGGAACCAGCCCCAGCATTTT. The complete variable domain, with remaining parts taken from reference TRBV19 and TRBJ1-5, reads DGGITQSPKYLFRKEGQNVTLSCEQNLNHDAMYWYRQDPGQGLRLIYYSQIVNDFQKGDIAEGYSVSREKKESFPLTVTSAQKNPTAFYLCASHFRNQPQHFGDGTRLSIL.

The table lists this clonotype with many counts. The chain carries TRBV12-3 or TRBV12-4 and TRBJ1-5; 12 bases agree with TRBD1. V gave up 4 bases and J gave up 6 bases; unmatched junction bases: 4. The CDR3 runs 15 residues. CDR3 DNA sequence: TGTGCCAGCAGTTCGGGACAGGGGGCAAGTCAGCCCCAGCATTTT. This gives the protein CASSSGQGASQPQHF.

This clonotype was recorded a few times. DNA of the CDR3: TGCAGCGTTGTTGAAGCAGGATTCAGCTCTGGGGCCAACGTCCTGACTTTC. It yields the protein CSVVEAGFSSGANVLTF. The rearrangement uses TRBV29-1 and TRBJ2-6, with D unresolved. The CDR3 is 17 residues long. With 4 bases removed from V and 0 bases from J, the gap between germline ends came to 16 bases. Per the germline V gene, CDR1 is SQVTM and CDR2 is ANQGSEA.

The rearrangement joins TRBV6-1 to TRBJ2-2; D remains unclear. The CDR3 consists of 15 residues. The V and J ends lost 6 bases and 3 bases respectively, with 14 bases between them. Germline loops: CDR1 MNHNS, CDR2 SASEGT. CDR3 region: CASRMRPGYTGELFF. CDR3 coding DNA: TGTGCCAGCAGGATGCGTCCAGGATACACCGGGGAGCTGTTTTTT.

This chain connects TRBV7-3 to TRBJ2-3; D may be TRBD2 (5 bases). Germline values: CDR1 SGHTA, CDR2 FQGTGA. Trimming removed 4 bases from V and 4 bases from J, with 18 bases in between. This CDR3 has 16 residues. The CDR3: CASSSLQRVFADTQYF. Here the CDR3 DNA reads TGTGCCAGCAGCTCCCTCCAGAGGGTTTTCGCAGATACGCAGTATTTT.

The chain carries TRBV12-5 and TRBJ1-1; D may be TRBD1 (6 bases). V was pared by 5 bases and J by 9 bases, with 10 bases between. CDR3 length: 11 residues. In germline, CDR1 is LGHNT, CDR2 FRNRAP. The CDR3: CASGVTGKAFF. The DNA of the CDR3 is TGTGCTAGTGGTGTCACAGGGAAAGCTTTCTTT. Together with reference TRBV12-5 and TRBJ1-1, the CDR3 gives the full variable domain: DARVTQTPRHKVTEMGQEVTMRCQPILGHNTVFWYRQTMMQGLELLAYFRNRAPLDDSGMPKDRFSAEMPDATLATLKIQPSEPRDSAVYFCASGVTGKAFFGQGTRLTVV.

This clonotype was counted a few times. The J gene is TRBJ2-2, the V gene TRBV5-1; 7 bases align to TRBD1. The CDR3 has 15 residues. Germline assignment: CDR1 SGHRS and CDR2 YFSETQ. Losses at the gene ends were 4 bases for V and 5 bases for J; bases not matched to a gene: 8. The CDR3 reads CASSHRDSKTGELFF. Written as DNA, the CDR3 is TGCGCCAGCAGCCACCGGGACAGTAAAACCGGGGAGCTGTTTTTT. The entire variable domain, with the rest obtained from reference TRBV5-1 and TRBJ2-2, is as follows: KAGVTQTPRYLIKTRGQQVTLSCSPISGHRSVSWYQQTPGQGLQFLFEYFSETQRNKGNFPGRFSGRQFSNSRSEMNVSTLELGDSALYLCASSHRDSKTGELFFGEGSRLTVL.